The source of this TCR beta chain is a study of blood T cell repertoires in COVID-19 (dated by TCRdb to about 2020). About the study as a whole: Samples covering the acute and convalescent phases of COVID-19 were provided by collaborators in the United States, Italy and Spain. The prospective study material was composed of cDNA or gDNA derived from T cells, B-cell-depleted T cells, or PBMCs. Subjects who had been exposed to COVID-19, were actively infected with it, or had recovered from it provided the deeply sampled blood TCRbeta repertoires that made up the dataset. The repertoires were made available in a free public database intended to serve as a resource for research on the immune response to SARS-CoV-2. The samples were drawn from the first 160 participants of the ongoing ImmuneRACE study and from over a thousand subjects provided by 6 global collaborators. Sample metadata almost always included a de-identified subject ID, COVID-19 status, age in years and sex. HLA class I and class II types, where available, came from metadata supplied by the sample provider rather than from assay-based typing.

Broad study findings and their caveats: The quantity of clinical and demographic metadata differed by source and by participant and was supplied without curation.

The count of this clone is one. This receptor's antigen is unknown. It has no much larger one-base neighbor in the sample; base qualities were not kept. The collaborating institutions used their own protocols to collect whole blood in K2EDTA tubes. For TCRbeta analysis, collaborators shipped samples in one of three forms: frozen whole blood, isolated PBMCs, or DNA extracted from either of those sample types. TCRbeta CDR3 regions were amplified from genomic DNA by means of the immunoSEQ Assay, a bias-controlled multiplex PCR. The paper's data handling went like this. Nucleated cell counts per sample were estimated from amplification of reference gene primers within the assay. To quantify the absolute abundance of each unique TCRbeta CDR3 rearrangement, sequence reads were collapsed and filtered. Productive Simpson clonality was computed per sample as the square root of Simpson's diversity index over productive rearrangements. TCRdb retrieved this table from immuneACCESS and kept in-frame rearrangements only. Not all clones are present; in checked studies, unresolved V genes account for under half, and no reason is known for the remainder. V and J calls and clone size come straight from that table; D and trimming were deduced from the DNA. This sample comprises 150,000 or so clones, around 87% of them detected only once. The biggest ten clones account for almost 1% of the sample.

The germline V gene yields WSHSY for CDR1 and SAAADI for CDR2. The CDR3 runs 14 amino acids, cysteine and phenylalanine included. Only the CDR3 DNA is retained, 42 bases long and in frame from the first base. V loses 7 bases of germline sequence and J loses 0 bases, and the interval between the two ends is 9 bases. What was sequenced was peripheral blood. The rearranged segments are TRBV10-2 and TRBJ1-4; no D segment can be confidently identified. This TCR came from a man in his late teens or twenties with acute or convalescent COVID-19. The base sequence is TGCGCCAGCACTGGACTTGCAACTAATGAAAAACTGTTTTTT. Its coded protein is CASTGLATNEKLFF.